The text below deals with one T cell receptor beta chain. In the original processing: It was from reference gene primer amplification that nucleated cell counts were estimated. Data came from immunoSEQ multiplex PCR; TCRdb stores just in-frame clones and leaves some out. That table is the source of V, J and clone size, and D and trimming were worked out from the DNA. Here the sample spans about 60,000 clones, roughly 90% being singletons. This entry comes from a study of blood T cell repertoires in COVID-19. At the level of the study: The United States, Italy and Spain were the sources of the acute and convalescent COVID-19 samples. PBMCs, B-cell-depleted T cells, or T cells were the source of the cDNA or gDNA that made up the material.

Per the germline V gene, CDR1 is SGHDT and CDR2 is YYEEEE. The V and J ends lost 3 bases and 0 bases, in that order; junction bases with no gene match: 8. The CDR3 sequence is 17 residues long. Sequenced sample: peripheral blood. This TCR was recovered from a man aged 65 to 79 with acute or convalescent COVID-19. The chain has TRBV5-6 and TRBJ2-4, with 8 nucleotides matching TRBD1. The CDR3: CASSSTDRGLAKNIQYF. CDR3 sequence (DNA): TGTGCCAGCAGCTCCACCGACAGGGGACTAGCCAAAAACATTCAGTACTTC.